The 27 T cell receptor beta chains listed next were all sequenced from one sample in a study of molecular identifiers for immune sequencing clone quantification. In TCRdb, the PCR reads were re-called with MiXCR into one record per CDR3 protein. Here the sample spans 60,000 to 75,000 distinct CDR3 sequences, around 19% being singletons. The sequencing sample was made of naive CD8+ T cells from blood, with Jurkat cell RNA spiked in. Subset meaning: FACS-sorted CD8+CD4-CCR7+CD45RA+ naive T cells. These receptors all come from a human donor in good health. Some libraries in this study had Jurkat cell RNA spiked in.

This clonotype appeared many times. The chain employs TRBV2 and TRBJ2-7, with 13 bases lining up with TRBD2. The CDR3 consists of 15 residues. V dropped 5 bases and J dropped 3; count of bases not matched to a gene: 4. CDR1 and CDR2 from the germline V gene are SNHLY and FYNNEI. The CDR3 nucleotides read TGTGCCAGCAGTTCCGGGACTAGCGGGATCTACGAGCAGTACTTC. It translates to CASSSGTSGIYEQYF.

This clonotype has a count of ten or more. The rearrangement uses TRBV10-2 and TRBJ1-5; 7 bases align to TRBD1. The length of the CDR3 is 15 residues. Germline V CDR1 and CDR2: WSHSY, SAAADI. With V trimmed by 6 bases and J by 0 bases, 5 bases remained unmatched. The CDR3 DNA is TGCGCCAGCAGAGCCGGGACAGATAGCAATCAGCCCCAGCATTTT. Its protein product is CASRAGTDSNQPQHF.

The chain couples TRBV20-1 to TRBJ2-1; 7 nucleotides align to TRBD1. The trim removed 6 bases at V and 5 bases at J, leaving 7 bases unmatched. Germline assignment: CDR1 DFQATT and CDR2 SNEGSKA (reference sequence). The CDR3 has 13 residues. CDR3: CSATGVGDNEQFF. The CDR3 nucleotides are TGCAGTGCCACAGGGGTGGGAGACAATGAGCAGTTCTTC.

The V call is TRBV5-6, the J call TRBJ2-2, with D perhaps TRBD2 (5 bases). The ends were cut back, 3 bases at V and 5 bases at J, with 20 bases in the middle. The CDR3 is 17 amino acids. CDR1 is SGHDT, CDR2 YYEEEE, per germline. CDR3 sequence (DNA): TGTGCCAGCAGCTCCCACCGGGGTTCAAGCAATACCGGGGAGCTGTTTTTT. This gives the protein CASSSHRGSSNTGELFF.

The V gene is TRBV5-1, the J gene TRBJ2-7, with D perhaps TRBD1 (6 bases). V shed 0 bases and J shed 1 base, with 8 bases lying between them. Germline V CDR1 and CDR2: SGHRS, YFSETQ. There are 14 residues in the CDR3. This CDR3 is CASSLGDTSYEQYF. The CDR3 DNA sequence: TGCGCCAGCAGCTTGGGGGACACATCCTACGAGCAGTACTTC.

Sample share makes this clonotype medium-sized. V is TRBV29-1 and J is TRBJ2-4; D remains unclear. In germline, CDR1 is SQVTM, CDR2 ANQGSEA. V was pared by 3 bases and J by 2 bases, with 8 bases between. The CDR3 has 13 amino acids. CDR3 loop: CSVELATKNIQYF. CDR3 bases: TGCAGCGTTGAGTTAGCAACCAAAAACATTCAGTACTTC.

In regard to this clonotype: This sequence may be a read error, since a much larger clone differs from it by one base. The J gene is TRBJ2-1, the V gene TRBV27; D remains unclear. Germline loops: CDR1 MNHEY, CDR2 SMNVEV (reference sequence). The length of the CDR3 is 13 residues. DNA of the CDR3: TGTACCAGCAGTTCCGCCACATACAATGAGCAGTTCTTC. It yields the protein CTSSSATYNEQFF.

This chain uses TRBV7-8 with TRBJ2-7; 9 nucleotides line up with TRBD1. Germline V gives CDR1 SGHVS, CDR2 FQNEAQ. The CDR3 spans 16 residues. V dropped 2 bases and J dropped 5; count of bases not matched to a gene: 10. The CDR3, as DNA: TGTGCCAGCAGCTTATTTACAGGGGGCGCGTTAAACGAGCAGTACTTC. Its protein product is CASSLFTGGALNEQYF.

This clonotype was seen a few times. The junction departs from germline at one end; a sequencing error may be responsible. The chain carries TRBV30 and TRBJ2-1; 10 positions match TRBD2. CDR1 GTSNPN and CDR2 SVGIG come from the germline V gene (reference sequence). The CDR3 runs to 17 residues. This CDR3 is CAWSGLAGVSSNNEQFF. DNA for the CDR3: TGTGCCTGGAGTGGGCTAGCGGGAGTAAGCTCCAACAATGAGCAGTTCTTC.

For this clonotype: A much larger clone sits a single nucleotide away, making a read error possible. The limits of the CDR3 on the DNA are not certain, so only TCRdb's listed CDR3 is given. This sequence joins TRBV16 and TRBJ1-5. CDR1 and CDR2 from the germline V gene are KGHSY and FQNENV. The CDR3 numbers 17 amino acids, ends counted. CDR3 loop: CASSQSFGAGSNQPQQF.

This clonotype was found many times. This chain joins TRBV20-1 and TRBJ2-1; TRBD2 agrees at 10 bases. Germline CDR1 and CDR2: DFQATT and SNEGSKA (reference sequence). This CDR3 has 15 amino acids. The ends lost 3 bases at V and 8 bases at J; junction bases unmatched: 10. DNA of the CDR3: TGCAGTGCTAGCAGTGCTAGCGGGGGTATACATGAGCAGTTCTTC. Translating gives CSASSASGGIHEQFF.

This clonotype was detected many times. In DNA, the CDR3 is TGCAGCGTGCGGAGGATTGAGGGGTTACTTAATGAGCAGTTCTTC. Translating it yields CSVRRIEGLLNEQFF. The gene calls are TRBV29-1 and TRBJ2-1; tentatively, D is TRBD1 or TRBD2 (5 bases each). V lost 6 bases to trimming and J lost 7 bases, with 22 bases between them. The CDR3 covers 15 residues. Per germline, CDR1 SQVTM and CDR2 ANQGSEA.

The rearrangement joins TRBV6-1 to TRBJ2-7, with 7 bases aligning to TRBD1. Germline assignment: CDR1 MNHNS and CDR2 SASEGT. The CDR3 is made up of 16 amino acids. V shed 6 bases and J 3 bases; nucleotides not matched to a gene: 14. CDR3 residues: CASRALTGNDFYEQYF. The CDR3 DNA follows: TGTGCCAGCAGAGCCTTGACAGGGAACGATTTCTACGAGCAGTACTTC.

This clonotype was found once. The conserved phenylalanine or tryptophan is not found at the CDR3 terminus, so this likely reflects a read error. The gene calls are TRBV5-1 and TRBJ1-1; a weak D match, TRBD1 (5 bases). CDR1 and CDR2 (germline): SGHRS, YFSETQ. CDR3 size: 15 residues. The V end was cut by 3 bases, the J end by 1 base, with 13 bases between. In DNA, the CDR3 is TGCGCCAGCAGCTCAAGGGGACTTCCGAACACTGAAGCTTTCTCT. Translating gives CASSSRGLPNTEAFS.

This clonotype has only a few counts. This chain links TRBV5-1 with TRBJ2-7; D gene unclear. The germline CDR1 and CDR2 sequences are SGHRS and YFSETQ. This CDR3 spans 12 amino acids. V shed 7 bases and J shed 0 bases, with 8 bases lying between them. The CDR3 DNA is TGCGCCAGCGGAGTGGGCTCCTACGAGCAGTACTTC. It yields the protein CASGVGSYEQYF.

This clonotype was seen just once. This could be a read error, since a much larger clone is one nucleotide away. The genes are TRBV13 and TRBJ2-1, with 12 bases matching TRBD2. Germline V gives CDR1 PRHDT, CDR2 FYEKMQ (reference sequence). The CDR3 covers 15 residues. CDR3 nucleotide sequence: TGTGCCGGCAGCCAAACTAGCGGGAGGAAGAATGAGCAGTTCTTC. It codes for CAGSQTSGRKNEQFF.

On this clonotype itself: A read error is possible here, since a much larger clone lies one base away. The rearrangement uses TRBV27 and TRBJ2-6, with D perhaps matching TRBD1 (5 bases). CDR3 size: 15 residues. Germline lookup yields CDR1 MNHEY and CDR2 SMNVEV (reference sequence). In nucleotides, the CDR3 is TGTGCCAGCAGTTTGTTGTCGTCTGGGGCCAACGCCCTGACTTTC. This codes for CASSLLSSGANALTF.

The chain has TRBV7-9 and TRBJ2-1; the match to TRBD1 covers 7 bases. This CDR3 has 16 residues. V trimming: 5 bases; J trimming: 6 bases; junction bases outside the gene matches: 13. Germline values: CDR1 SEHNR, CDR2 FQNEAQ (reference sequence). This CDR3 is CASSPNRGPLINEQFF. The CDR3 region has the DNA TGTGCCAGCAGCCCCAACAGGGGTCCCCTAATCAATGAGCAGTTCTTC.

This clonotype has at least ten counts. This sequence joins TRBV20-1 and TRBJ2-1, with 7 bases fitting TRBD2. The germline V gene encodes CDR1 DFQATT and CDR2 SNEGSKA (reference sequence). Trimming removed 5 bases from V and 5 bases from J; junction bases left unmatched: 9. This CDR3 is built from 14 residues. This CDR3 is CSAARTRRNNEQFF. The CDR3 bases are TGCAGTGCTGCAAGGACTAGGCGAAACAATGAGCAGTTCTTC.

The table lists this clonotype with many counts. Relative to the germline gene, one junction end is altered; a read error may explain this. The gene calls are TRBV11-2 and TRBJ2-7; D not resolved. Germline-derived CDR1 and CDR2 are SGHAT and FQNNGV. This CDR3 is built from 12 residues. The CDR3 region has the DNA TGTGCCAGCAGCTCGGATTCCCGGGTCATGTTGTGG. Its translation is CASSSDSRVMLW. Based on the CDR3 plus reference TRBV11-2 and TRBJ2-7, the full variable domain is EAGVAQSPRYKIIEKRQSVAFWCNPISGHATLYWYQQILGQGPKLLIQFQNNGVVDDSQLPKDRFSAERLKGVDSTLKIQPAKLEDSAVYLCASSSDSRVMLWGPGTRLTVT.

The chain uses TRBV5-1 and TRBJ2-5; D not resolved. Per germline, CDR1 SGHRS and CDR2 YFSETQ. The V end lost 3 bases, the J end lost 1 base, and 7 bases lay between the germline ends. The CDR3 extends over 13 amino acids. The CDR3 here is CASSWPLQETQYF. Here the CDR3 DNA reads TGCGCCAGCAGCTGGCCCCTCCAAGAGACCCAGTACTTC.

As to this clonotype: A much larger clone differs by one base, so this may be a read error. The chain recombines TRBV5-6 with TRBJ2-4, with D possibly being TRBD1 (6 bases). This CDR3 region has 15 residues. Germline V gives CDR1 SGHDT, CDR2 YYEEEE. V shed 5 bases and J shed 5 bases, with 17 bases lying between them. The chain's CDR3 is CASRVQGGSENIQYF. In DNA form, the CDR3 reads TGTGCCAGCAGAGTACAGGGTGGGTCCGAAAACATTCAGTACTTC.

This clonotype was found many times. The chain employs TRBV4-3 and TRBJ2-1, with TRBD2 as a possible D gene (6 bases). The CDR3 totals 15 residues. CDR1 is LGHNA and CDR2 is YSLEER in the germline V gene. Trimming took 3 bases from V and 7 from J, leaving 16 bases between them. CDR3 bases: TGCGCCAGCAGCCAGGGGGGAGAATGGGGTAATGAGCAGTTCTTC. Translated: CASSQGGEWGNEQFF.

This clonotype was counted between two and nine times. V usage is TRBV19 and J usage is TRBJ1-1; D is ambiguous. Germline V gives CDR1 LNHDA, CDR2 SQIVND (reference sequence). Between the trimmed V and J ends, which lost 4 bases and 6 bases, there was a span of 9 bases. The CDR3 is 12 residues long. The DNA of the CDR3 is TGTGCCAGTAGTACCCACCCCGCTGAAGCTTTCTTT. This sequence encodes CASSTHPAEAFF.

There are many counts of this clonotype. This sequence joins TRBV2 and TRBJ2-3, with 13 positions matching TRBD2. The CDR3 consists of 16 residues. After removal of 6 bases from V and 2 bases from J, the junction contained 5 bases not matched to a gene. Germline values: CDR1 SNHLY, CDR2 FYNNEI. This chain's CDR3 is CASRWTSGSPTDTQYF. In nucleotides, the CDR3 is TGTGCCAGCAGGTGGACTAGCGGGAGCCCCACAGATACGCAGTATTTT.

This clonotype came up many times. V and J are TRBV6-5 and TRBJ2-7, with 8 bases identical to TRBD1. Germline CDR1 reads MNHEY; CDR2 reads SVGAGI. V was clipped by 5 bases and J by 3 bases; unmatched bases: 6. The CDR3 extends over 14 amino acids. The CDR3, as DNA: TGTGCCAGCAGTCAAACAGGGGGTTACTACGAGCAGTACTTC. This encodes CASSQTGGYYEQYF.

This clonotype was recorded many times. The chain is built from TRBV12-3 or TRBV12-4 and TRBJ2-5, with 7 bases fitting TRBD2. After removal of 2 bases from V and 4 bases from J, the junction contained 4 bases not matched to a gene. This CDR3 contains 14 residues. The CDR3 coding sequence is TGTGCCAGCAGTTTATTTCCGGGAGGAGAGACCCAGTACTTC. Translation: CASSLFPGGETQYF.